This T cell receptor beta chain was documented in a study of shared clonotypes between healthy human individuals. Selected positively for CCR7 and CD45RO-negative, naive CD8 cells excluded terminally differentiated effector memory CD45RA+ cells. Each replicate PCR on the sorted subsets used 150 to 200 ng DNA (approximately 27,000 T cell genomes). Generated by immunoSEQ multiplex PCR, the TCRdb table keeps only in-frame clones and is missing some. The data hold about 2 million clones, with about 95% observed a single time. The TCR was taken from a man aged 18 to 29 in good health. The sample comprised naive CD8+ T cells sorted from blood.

CDR3 loop: CSVVLVGNTGELFF. In DNA, the CDR3 is TGCAGCGTTGTGTTGGTGGGGAACACCGGGGAGCTGTTTTTT. V is TRBV29-1 and J is TRBJ2-2, with D unclear. The CDR3 covers 14 residues. Trimming pared 4 bases from V and 1 base from J, leaving 10 bases between. CDR1 is SQVTM and CDR2 is ANQGSEA in the germline V gene.